This TCR beta chain was identified during a study of T-cell memory formation after mild COVID-19. Whole-study context: Largely donor-specific TCR clusters were found.

5'RACE, which relied on constant-segment primers, yielded TCR alpha and TCR beta cDNA libraries carrying sample barcodes and UMIs. TCRdb used MiXCR to reprocess the 5' RACE reads, holding one entry per CDR3 protein. The repertoire has 250,000 or so distinct CDR3 sequences, 18% of them found once; the top ten carry approximately 22%. Notes on the study in general: Clones from the second wave (peaking day 37) had unconfirmed SARS-CoV-2 specificity. Researchers report contracting CD4+ clones mostly in CM and EM, with CD8+ clones in EMRA.

CDR1 is SGHTA and CDR2 is FQGNSA in the germline V gene. Unmatched junction bases numbered 4, after V lost 5 bases and J lost 0 bases. The CDR3 is 15 amino acids. In this sample, this clonotype turned up a few times. The antigen is not known. The chain couples TRBV7-2 to TRBJ2-3; 8 bases match TRBD1. The TCR sequence derives from a man between 18 and 29 years old who had mild COVID-19 (a few samples of this study predate the infection). Cell type and time point are not known. The sample consisted of PBMCs or a T cell subset sorted from them (not recorded which). CDR3 nucleotides: TGTGCCAGCAGCCGACAGGGGACGAGCACAGATACGCAGTATTTT. It codes for CASSRQGTSTDTQYF.